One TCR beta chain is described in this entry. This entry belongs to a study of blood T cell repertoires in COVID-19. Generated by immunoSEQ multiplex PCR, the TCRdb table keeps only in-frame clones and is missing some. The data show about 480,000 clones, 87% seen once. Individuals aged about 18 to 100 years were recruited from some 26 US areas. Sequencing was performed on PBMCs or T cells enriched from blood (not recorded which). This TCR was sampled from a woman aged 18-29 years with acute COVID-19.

Written as DNA, the CDR3 is TGCGCCAGCAGCCACTGGGGGAGGCGGAACACTGAAGCTTTCTTT. It codes for CASSHWGRRNTEAFF. The rearrangement links TRBV4-1 to TRBJ1-1; D may be TRBD1 (5 bases). The germline V gene has CDR1 MGHRA and CDR2 YSYEKL. This CDR3 has 15 residues. Between the trimmed V and J ends, which lost 3 bases and 1 base, there was a span of 12 bases.